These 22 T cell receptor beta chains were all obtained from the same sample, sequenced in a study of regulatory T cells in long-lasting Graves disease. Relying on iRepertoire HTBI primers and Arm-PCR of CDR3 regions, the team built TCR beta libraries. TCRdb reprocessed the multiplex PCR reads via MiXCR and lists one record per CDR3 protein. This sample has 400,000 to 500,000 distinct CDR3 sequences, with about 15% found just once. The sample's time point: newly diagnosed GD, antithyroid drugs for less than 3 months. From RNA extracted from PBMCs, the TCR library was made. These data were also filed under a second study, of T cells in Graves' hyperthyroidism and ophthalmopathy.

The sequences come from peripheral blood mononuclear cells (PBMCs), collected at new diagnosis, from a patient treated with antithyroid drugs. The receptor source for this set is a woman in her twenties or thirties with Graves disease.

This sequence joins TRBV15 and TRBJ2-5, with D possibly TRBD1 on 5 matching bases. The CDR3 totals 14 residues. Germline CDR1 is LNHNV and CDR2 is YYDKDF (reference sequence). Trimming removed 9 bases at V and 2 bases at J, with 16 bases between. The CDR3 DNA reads TGTGCCACTGGGGCTGAATGGGGACAAGAGACCCAGTACTTC. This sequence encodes CATGAEWGQETQYF.

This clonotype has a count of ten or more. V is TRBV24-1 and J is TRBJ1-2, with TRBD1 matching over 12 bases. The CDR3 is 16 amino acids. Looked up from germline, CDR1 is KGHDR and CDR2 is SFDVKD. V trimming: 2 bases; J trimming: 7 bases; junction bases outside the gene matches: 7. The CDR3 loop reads CATSDSGTGGSVGYTF. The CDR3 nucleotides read TGTGCCACCAGTGATTCCGGGACAGGGGGCTCGGTTGGCTACACCTTC.

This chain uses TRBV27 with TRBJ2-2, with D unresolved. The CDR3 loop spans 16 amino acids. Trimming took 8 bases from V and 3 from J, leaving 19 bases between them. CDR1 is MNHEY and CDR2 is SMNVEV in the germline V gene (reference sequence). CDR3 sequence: CASGAGPAEDTGELFF. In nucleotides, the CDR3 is TGTGCCAGCGGAGCAGGCCCGGCTGAAGACACCGGGGAGCTGTTTTTT.

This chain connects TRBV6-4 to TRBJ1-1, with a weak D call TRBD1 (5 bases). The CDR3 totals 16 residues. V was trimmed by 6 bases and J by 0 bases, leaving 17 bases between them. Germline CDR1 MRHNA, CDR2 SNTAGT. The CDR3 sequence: CASRLWGDLLNTEAFF. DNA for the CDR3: TGTGCCAGCAGACTCTGGGGGGACCTACTGAACACTGAAGCTTTCTTT.

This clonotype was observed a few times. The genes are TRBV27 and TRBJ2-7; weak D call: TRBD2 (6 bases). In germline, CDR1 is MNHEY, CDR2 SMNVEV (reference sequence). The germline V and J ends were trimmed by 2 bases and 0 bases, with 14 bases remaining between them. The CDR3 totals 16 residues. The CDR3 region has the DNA TGTGCCAGCAGTTTAATTCGGGACTCCAGCTCCTACGAGCAGTACTTC. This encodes CASSLIRDSSSYEQYF.

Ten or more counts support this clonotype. The CDR3 protein is CASSKGARAFF. In nucleotides, the CDR3 is TGTGCCAGCAGTAAAGGGGCCAGGGCTTTCTTT. The chain links TRBV6-1 to TRBJ1-1, with D perhaps TRBD1 (5 bases). The CDR3 consists of 11 residues. Germline V lookup: CDR1 MNHNS, CDR2 SASEGT. Trimming stripped 5 bases from V and 11 bases from J, with 12 bases between.

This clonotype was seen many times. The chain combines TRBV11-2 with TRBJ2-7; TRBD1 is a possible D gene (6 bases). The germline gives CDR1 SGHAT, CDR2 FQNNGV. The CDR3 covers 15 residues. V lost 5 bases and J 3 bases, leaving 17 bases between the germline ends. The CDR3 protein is CASSPVRGTLYEQYF. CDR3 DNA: TGTGCCAGCAGCCCGGTGAGGGGGACGCTCTACGAGCAGTACTTC.

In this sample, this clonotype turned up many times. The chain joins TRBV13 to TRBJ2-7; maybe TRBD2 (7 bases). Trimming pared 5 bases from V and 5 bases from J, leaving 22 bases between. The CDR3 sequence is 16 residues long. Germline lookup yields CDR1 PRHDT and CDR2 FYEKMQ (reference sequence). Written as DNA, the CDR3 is TGTGCCAGCAGCCCTTATAAGAGGGGGGGGAGCGACGAGCAGTACTTC. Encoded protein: CASSPYKRGGSDEQYF.

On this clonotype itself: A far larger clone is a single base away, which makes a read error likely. DNA of the CDR3: TGTGCCAGCAGTTTACTGGAAGTCGGCGAGCAGTACTTC. Translation gives CASSLLEVGEQYF. This chain uses TRBV28 with TRBJ2-5; no firm D call. The assigned J gene may be wrong: the sequence end matches TRBJ2-7 better. CDR1 is MDHEN, CDR2 SYDVKM, per germline. This CDR3 has 13 residues.

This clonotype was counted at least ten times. CDR3 DNA sequence: TGTGCCAGCTCACCATGGGCAGGGGGGAACAATGAGCAGTTCTTC. It codes for CASSPWAGGNNEQFF. V is TRBV18 and J is TRBJ2-1; D is possibly TRBD1 (7 bases). From germline, CDR1 is KGHSH and CDR2 LQKENI. This CDR3 has 15 amino acids. Trimming took off 2 bases at V and 5 bases at J, with 13 bases between the two ends.

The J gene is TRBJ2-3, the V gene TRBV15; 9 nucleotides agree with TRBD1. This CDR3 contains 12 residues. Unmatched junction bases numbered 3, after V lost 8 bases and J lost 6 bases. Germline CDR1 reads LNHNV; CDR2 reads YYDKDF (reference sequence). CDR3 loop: CATRTGADTQYF. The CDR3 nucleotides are TGTGCCACCCGGACAGGGGCGGATACGCAGTATTTT.

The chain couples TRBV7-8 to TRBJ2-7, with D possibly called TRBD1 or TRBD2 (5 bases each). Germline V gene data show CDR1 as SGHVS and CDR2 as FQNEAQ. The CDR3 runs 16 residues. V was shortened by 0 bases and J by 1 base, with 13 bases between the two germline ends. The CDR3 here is CASSLARQGASYEQYF. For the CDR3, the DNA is TGTGCCAGCAGCTTAGCGCGCCAGGGAGCATCCTACGAGCAGTACTTC.

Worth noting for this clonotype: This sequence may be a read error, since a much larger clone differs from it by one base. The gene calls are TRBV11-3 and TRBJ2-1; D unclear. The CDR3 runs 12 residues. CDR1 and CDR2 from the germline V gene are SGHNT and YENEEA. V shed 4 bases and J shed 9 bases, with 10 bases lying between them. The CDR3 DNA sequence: TGTGCCAGCAGCTCTTCTAGAACTGAGCAGTTCTTC. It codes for CASSSSRTEQFF.

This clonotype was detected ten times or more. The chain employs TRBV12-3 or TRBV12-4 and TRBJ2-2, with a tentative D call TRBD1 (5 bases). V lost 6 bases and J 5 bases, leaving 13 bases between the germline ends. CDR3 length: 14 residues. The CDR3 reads CASSLVQGTGELFF. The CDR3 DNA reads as TGTGCCAGCAGCTTGGTTCAGGGTACCGGGGAGCTGTTTTTT.

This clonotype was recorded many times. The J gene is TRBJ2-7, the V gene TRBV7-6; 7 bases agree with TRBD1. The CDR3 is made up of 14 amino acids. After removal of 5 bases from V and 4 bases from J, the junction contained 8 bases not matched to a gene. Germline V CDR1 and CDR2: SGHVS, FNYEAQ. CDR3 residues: CASSATGDQYEQYF. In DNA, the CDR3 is TGTGCCAGCAGCGCTACAGGGGACCAATACGAGCAGTACTTC.

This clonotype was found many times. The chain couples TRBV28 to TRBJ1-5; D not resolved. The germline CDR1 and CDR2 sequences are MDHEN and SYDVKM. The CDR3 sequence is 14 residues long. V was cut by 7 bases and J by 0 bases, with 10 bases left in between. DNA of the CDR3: TGTGCCAGCAAGTGGGGAGGTAGCAATCAGCCCCAGCATTTT. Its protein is CASKWGGSNQPQHF.

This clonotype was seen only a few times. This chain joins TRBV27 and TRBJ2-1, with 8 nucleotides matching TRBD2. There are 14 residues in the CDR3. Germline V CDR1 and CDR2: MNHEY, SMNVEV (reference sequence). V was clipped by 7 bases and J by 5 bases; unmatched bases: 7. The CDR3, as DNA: TGTGCCAGCAATCGACTAGCGAGAGACAATGAGCAGTTCTTC. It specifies CASNRLARDNEQFF.

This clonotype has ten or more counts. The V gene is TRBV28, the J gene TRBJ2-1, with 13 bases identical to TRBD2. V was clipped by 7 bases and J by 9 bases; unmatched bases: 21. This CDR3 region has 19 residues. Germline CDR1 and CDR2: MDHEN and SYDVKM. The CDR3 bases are TGTGCCAGCATCAACGGACTAGCGGGAGATGTATGGGCTTGTGTTGAGCAGTTCTTC. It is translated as CASINGLAGDVWACVEQFF.

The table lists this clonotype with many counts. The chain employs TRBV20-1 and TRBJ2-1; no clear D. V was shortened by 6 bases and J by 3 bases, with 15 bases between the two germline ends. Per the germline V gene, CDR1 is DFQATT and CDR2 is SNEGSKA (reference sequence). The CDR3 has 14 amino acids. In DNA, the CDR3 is TGCAGTGCGGCGTGGCGGCCCAGCTACAATGAGCAGTTCTTC. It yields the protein CSAAWRPSYNEQFF.

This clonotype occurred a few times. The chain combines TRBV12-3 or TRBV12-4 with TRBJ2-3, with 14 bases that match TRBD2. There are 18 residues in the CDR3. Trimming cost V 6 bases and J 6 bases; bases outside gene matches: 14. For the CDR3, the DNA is TGTGCCAGCAGCCAGGTGGGGACTAGCGGGGGCGTGGTGGATACGCAGTATTTT. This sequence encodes CASSQVGTSGGVVDTQYF.

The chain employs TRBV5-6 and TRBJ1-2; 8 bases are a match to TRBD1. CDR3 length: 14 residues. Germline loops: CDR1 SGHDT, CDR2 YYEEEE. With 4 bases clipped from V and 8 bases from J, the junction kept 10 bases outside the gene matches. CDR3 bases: TGTGCCAGCAGCGGTTCCATGACAGGGGAAGGCTACACCTTC. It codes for CASSGSMTGEGYTF.

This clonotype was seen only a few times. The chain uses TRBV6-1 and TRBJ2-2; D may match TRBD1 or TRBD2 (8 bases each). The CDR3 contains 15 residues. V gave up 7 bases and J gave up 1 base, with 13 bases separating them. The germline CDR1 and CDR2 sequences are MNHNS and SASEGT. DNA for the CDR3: TGTGCCAGCATAGCGGGGACAGGGAACACCGGGGAGCTGTTTTTT. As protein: CASIAGTGNTGELFF.